Each of the 13 T cell receptor beta chains below was sequenced from the same sample in a study of blood T cells in healthy people across ages. Using a J-beta primer mix together with a sample-barcoded 5' primer, a second PCR was run for about 7 to 12 cycles. In TCRdb, the 5' RACE reads were re-called with MiXCR into one record per CDR3 protein. The sample carries around 780,000 distinct CDR3 sequences, more than 55% recorded once. The specimen was blood. These receptors came from a man aged 40-55 years in good health.

This clonotype was seen a few times. V usage is TRBV7-9 and J usage is TRBJ1-6; maybe TRBD1 (5 bases). Germline CDR1 is SEHNR and CDR2 is FQNEAQ (reference sequence). This CDR3 contains 14 residues. The ends were cut back, 2 bases at V and 10 bases at J, with 12 bases in the middle. CDR3 in DNA: TGTGCCAGCAGCTTACAGGGCGCTAACTCACCCCTCCACTTT. This codes for CASSLQGANSPLHF.

CDR3 sequence (DNA): TGTGCCATAAACAAGACCCCCGGAGAGGGGACTGAAGCTTTCTTT. This sequence encodes CAINKTPGEGTEAFF. V gene TRBV10-3 combines with J gene TRBJ1-1; maybe TRBD1 (5 bases). CDR3 length: 15 amino acids. Germline lookup yields CDR1 ENHRY and CDR2 SYGVKD. Trimming took 9 bases from V and 5 from J, leaving 22 bases between them.

The chain carries TRBV7-6 and TRBJ2-5; 11 positions agree with TRBD2. V shed 2 bases, J shed 11 bases, and the junction held 7 bases outside the gene matches. Germline CDR1 SGHVS, CDR2 FNYEAQ. The CDR3 runs to 14 residues. The CDR3 sequence is CASSLTSGSQEQYF. The CDR3 nucleotides are TGTGCCAGCAGCTTAACTAGCGGGAGTCAGGAGCAGTACTTC.

Only a few counts were recorded for this clonotype. The J gene is TRBJ2-1, the V gene TRBV27; 7 bases are shared with TRBD2. J was trimmed by 3 bases and V by 3 bases; bases with no gene match: 2. This CDR3 contains 14 residues. The germline V gene has CDR1 MNHEY and CDR2 SMNVEV (reference sequence). CDR3 loop: CASSFRDYYNEQFF. CDR3 nucleotides: TGTGCCAGCAGTTTTCGGGACTACTACAATGAGCAGTTCTTC.

J is TRBJ1-4 and V is TRBV5-1; D remains unclear. Trimming pared 0 bases from V and 1 base from J, leaving 7 bases between. CDR3 length: 15 amino acids. The germline V gene encodes CDR1 SGHRS and CDR2 YFSETQ. The CDR3 DNA sequence: TGCGCCAGCAGCTTGGGAGTTAAAACTAATGAAAAACTGTTTTTT. Its translation: CASSLGVKTNEKLFF.

This clonotype was detected once. The chain has TRBV5-1 and TRBJ1-2; TRBD1 matches at 8 bases. The CDR3 has 15 amino acids. From germline, CDR1 is SGHRS and CDR2 YFSETQ. J gave up 4 bases and V 4 bases, and 9 bases lay outside the gene matches. The CDR3 DNA reads TGCGCCAGCAGCCAACTTCAGGGGGCCGGCTATGGCTACACCTTC. It yields the protein CASSQLQGAGYGYTF.

This rearrangement joins TRBV12-5 to TRBJ2-2; D not resolved. V was cut by 0 bases and J by 0 bases, with 11 bases left in between. This CDR3 region has 17 residues. Germline CDR1 reads LGHNT; CDR2 reads FRNRAP. CDR3 sequence (DNA): TGTGCTAGTGGTTTGGTACGTGGCCTCGCGAACACCGGGGAGCTGTTTTTT. It encodes CASGLVRGLANTGELFF.

A word on this clonotype: At one end the junction does not follow the germline gene, possibly because of a read error. The J gene is TRBJ1-6, the V gene TRBV5-8; maybe TRBD1 (6 bases). The length of the CDR3 is 13 residues. From germline, CDR1 is SGHTS and CDR2 YDEGEE. The CDR3 nucleotides are TGTGCCAGCAGAATGAACAGGGCCTCACCCCCCCACTTT. Translated, it gives CASRMNRASPPHF.

The gene calls are TRBV5-1 and TRBJ2-5; D remains unclear. This CDR3 contains 14 residues. CDR1 is SGHRS and CDR2 is YFSETQ in the germline V gene. V gave up 2 bases and J gave up 2 bases, with 10 bases separating them. The CDR3 DNA reads as TGCGCCAGCAGCTTCAGGTCTTCTCAAGAGACCCAGTACTTC. Its protein is CASSFRSSQETQYF.

The chain recombines TRBV7-2 with TRBJ2-3; 8 bases map to TRBD2. Germline loops: CDR1 SGHTA, CDR2 FQGNSA. CDR3 length: 16 amino acids. Trimming at V came to 5 bases and at J to 2 bases, leaving 9 bases not matched to a gene. The CDR3 here is CASSPTSVTSTDTQYF. CDR3 sequence (DNA): TGTGCCAGCAGCCCGACTAGCGTAACTTCCACAGATACGCAGTATTTT.

This clonotype was picked up a small number of times. The genes are TRBV24-1 and TRBJ2-3; D gene ambiguous. The germline V and J ends were trimmed by 0 bases and 2 bases, with 17 bases remaining between them. CDR1 and CDR2 (germline): KGHDR, SFDVKD. This CDR3 comprises 18 residues. The chain's CDR3 is CATSDLRPGPNHTDTQYF. Written as DNA, the CDR3 is TGTGCCACCAGTGATTTGCGTCCGGGCCCGAATCACACAGATACGCAGTATTTT.

V gene TRBV27 combines with J gene TRBJ2-3; 9 bases are a match to TRBD2. This CDR3 is 16 amino acids long. CDR1 and CDR2 (germline): MNHEY, SMNVEV (reference sequence). The trim removed 7 bases at V and 1 base at J, leaving 9 bases unmatched. The CDR3 DNA sequence: TGTGCCAGCACCGCAGTAGCGGGAGACGGCACAGATACGCAGTATTTT. It specifies CASTAVAGDGTDTQYF.

The genes are TRBV28 and TRBJ1-2; the D gene is possibly TRBD1 (5 bases). Germline values: CDR1 MDHEN, CDR2 SYDVKM. Deletions cut 5 bases from V and 0 bases from J, with 13 bases between. The CDR3 length is 15 residues. The chain's CDR3 is CASSPPRDPNYGYTF. In nucleotides, the CDR3 is TGTGCCAGCAGTCCCCCCCGGGACCCTAACTATGGCTACACCTTC.